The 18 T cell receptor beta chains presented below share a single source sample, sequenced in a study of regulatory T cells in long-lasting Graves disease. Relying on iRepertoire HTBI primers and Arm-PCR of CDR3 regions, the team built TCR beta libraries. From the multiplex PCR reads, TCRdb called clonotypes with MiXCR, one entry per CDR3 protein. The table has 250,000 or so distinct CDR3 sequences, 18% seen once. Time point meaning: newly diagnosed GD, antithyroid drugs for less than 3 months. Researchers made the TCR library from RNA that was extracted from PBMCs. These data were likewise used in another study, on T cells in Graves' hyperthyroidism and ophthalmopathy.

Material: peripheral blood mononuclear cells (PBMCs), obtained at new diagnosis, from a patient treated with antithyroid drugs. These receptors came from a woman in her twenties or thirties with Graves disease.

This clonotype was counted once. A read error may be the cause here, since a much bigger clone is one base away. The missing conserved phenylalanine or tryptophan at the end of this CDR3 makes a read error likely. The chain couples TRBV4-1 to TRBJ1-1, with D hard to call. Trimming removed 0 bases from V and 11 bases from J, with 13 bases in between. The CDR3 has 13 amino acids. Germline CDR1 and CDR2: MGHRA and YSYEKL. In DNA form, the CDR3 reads TGCGCCAGCAGCCAAGATGAGAATCGGGAGGCTTTCTTA. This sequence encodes CASSQDENREAFL.

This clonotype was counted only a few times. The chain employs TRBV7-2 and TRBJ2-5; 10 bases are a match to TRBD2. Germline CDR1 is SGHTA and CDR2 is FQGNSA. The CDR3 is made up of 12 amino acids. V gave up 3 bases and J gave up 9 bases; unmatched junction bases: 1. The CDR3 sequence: CASSFSGGAQYF. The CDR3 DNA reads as TGTGCCAGCAGCTTCAGCGGGGGGGCCCAGTACTTC. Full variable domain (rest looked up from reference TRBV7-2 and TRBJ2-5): GAGVSQSPSNKVTEKGKDVELRCDPISGHTALYWYRQSLGQGLEFLIYFQGNSAPDKSGLPSDRFSAERTGGSVSTLTIQRTQQEDSAVYLCASSFSGGAQYFGPGTRLLVL.

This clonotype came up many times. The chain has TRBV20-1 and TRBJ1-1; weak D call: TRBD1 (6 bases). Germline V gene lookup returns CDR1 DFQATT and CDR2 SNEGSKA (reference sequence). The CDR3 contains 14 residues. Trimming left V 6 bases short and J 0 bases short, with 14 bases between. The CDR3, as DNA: TGCAGTGCCACACCGGGGGCCATGAACACTGAAGCTTTCTTT. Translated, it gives CSATPGAMNTEAFF.

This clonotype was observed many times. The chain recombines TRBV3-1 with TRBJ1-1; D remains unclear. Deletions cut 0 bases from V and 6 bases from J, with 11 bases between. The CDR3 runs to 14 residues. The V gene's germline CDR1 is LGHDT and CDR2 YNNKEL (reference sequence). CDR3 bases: TGTGCCAGCAGCCAAGAGTCTGGGGTTCCTGAAGCTTTCTTT. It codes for CASSQESGVPEAFF.

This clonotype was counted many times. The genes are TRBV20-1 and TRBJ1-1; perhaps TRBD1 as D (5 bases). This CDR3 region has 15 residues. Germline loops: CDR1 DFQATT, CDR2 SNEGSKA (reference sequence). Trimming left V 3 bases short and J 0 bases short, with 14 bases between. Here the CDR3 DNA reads TGCAGTGCTAGTCCTACTTCAGGGTTGAACACTGAAGCTTTCTTT. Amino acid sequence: CSASPTSGLNTEAFF.

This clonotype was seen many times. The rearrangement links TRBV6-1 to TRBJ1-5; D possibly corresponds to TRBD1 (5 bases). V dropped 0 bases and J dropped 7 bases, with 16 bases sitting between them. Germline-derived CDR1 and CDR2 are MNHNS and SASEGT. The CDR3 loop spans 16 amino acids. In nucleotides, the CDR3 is TGTGCCAGCAGTGAAGCGCCCAGGGAGCTTGGACAGCCCCAGCATTTT. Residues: CASSEAPRELGQPQHF.

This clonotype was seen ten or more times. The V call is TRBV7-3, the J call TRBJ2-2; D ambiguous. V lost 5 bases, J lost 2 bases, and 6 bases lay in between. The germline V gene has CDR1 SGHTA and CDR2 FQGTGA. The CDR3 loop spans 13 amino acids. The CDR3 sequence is CASSPRNTGELFF. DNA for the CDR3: TGTGCCAGCAGCCCTCGTAACACCGGGGAGCTGTTTTTT.

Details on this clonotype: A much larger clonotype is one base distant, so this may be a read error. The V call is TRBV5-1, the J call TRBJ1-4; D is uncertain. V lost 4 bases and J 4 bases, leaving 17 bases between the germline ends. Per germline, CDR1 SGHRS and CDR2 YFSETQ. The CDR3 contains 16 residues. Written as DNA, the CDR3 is TGCGCCAGCAGCCCCTCCGCAACTTTTAGTAATGAAAAACTGTTTTTT. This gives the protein CASSPSATFSNEKLFF.

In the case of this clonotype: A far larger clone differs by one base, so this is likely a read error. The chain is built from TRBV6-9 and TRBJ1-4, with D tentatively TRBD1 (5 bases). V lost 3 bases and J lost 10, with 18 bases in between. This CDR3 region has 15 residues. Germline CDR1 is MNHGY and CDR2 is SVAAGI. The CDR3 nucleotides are TGTGCCAGCAGTTACGGAAACCGGGACGCTGCAAAACTGTTTTTT. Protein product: CASSYGNRDAAKLFF.

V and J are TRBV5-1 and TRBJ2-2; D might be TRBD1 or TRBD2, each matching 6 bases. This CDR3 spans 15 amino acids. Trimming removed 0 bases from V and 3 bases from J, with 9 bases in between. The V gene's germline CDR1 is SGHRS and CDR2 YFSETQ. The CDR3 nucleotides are TGCGCCAGCAGCTTGGGGGGGGCCCACACCGGGGAGCTGTTTTTT. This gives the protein CASSLGGAHTGELFF.

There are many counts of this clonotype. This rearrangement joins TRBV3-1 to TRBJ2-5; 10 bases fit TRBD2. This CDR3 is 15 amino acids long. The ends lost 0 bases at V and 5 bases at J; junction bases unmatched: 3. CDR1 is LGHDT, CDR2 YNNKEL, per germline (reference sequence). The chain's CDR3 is CASSQDLAGAETQYF. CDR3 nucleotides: TGTGCCAGCAGCCAAGATCTAGCGGGGGCGGAGACCCAGTACTTC.

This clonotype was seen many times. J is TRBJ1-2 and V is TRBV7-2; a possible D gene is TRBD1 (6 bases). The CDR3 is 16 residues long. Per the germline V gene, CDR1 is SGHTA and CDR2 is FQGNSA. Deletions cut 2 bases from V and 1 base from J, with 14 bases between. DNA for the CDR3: TGTGCCAGCAGCTTAAGGGGGGGCGCGGATAACTATGGCTACACCTTC. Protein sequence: CASSLRGGADNYGYTF.

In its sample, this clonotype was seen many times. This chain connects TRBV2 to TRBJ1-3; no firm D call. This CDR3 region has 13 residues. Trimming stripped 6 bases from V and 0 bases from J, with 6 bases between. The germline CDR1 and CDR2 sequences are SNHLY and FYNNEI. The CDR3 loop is CASRQISGNTIYF. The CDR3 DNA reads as TGTGCCAGCAGGCAGATCTCTGGAAACACCATATATTTT.

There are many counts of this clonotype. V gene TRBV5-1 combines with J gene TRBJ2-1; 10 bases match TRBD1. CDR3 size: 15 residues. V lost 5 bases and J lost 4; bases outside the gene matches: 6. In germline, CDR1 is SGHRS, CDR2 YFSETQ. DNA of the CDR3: TGCGCCAGCAGTACCGGGACAGGGGTGTACAATGAGCAGTTCTTC. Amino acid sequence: CASSTGTGVYNEQFF. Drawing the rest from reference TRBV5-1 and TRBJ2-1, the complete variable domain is KAGVTQTPRYLIKTRGQQVTLSCSPISGHRSVSWYQQTPGQGLQFLFEYFSETQRNKGNFPGRFSGRQFSNSRSEMNVSTLELGDSALYLCASSTGTGVYNEQFFGPGTRLTVL.

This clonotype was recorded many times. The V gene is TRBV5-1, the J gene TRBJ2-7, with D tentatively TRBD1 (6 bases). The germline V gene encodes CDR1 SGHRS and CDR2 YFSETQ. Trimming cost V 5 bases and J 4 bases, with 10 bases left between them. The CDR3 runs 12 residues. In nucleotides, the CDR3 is TGCGCCAGCAGAAGGGACACTTACGAGCAGTACTTC. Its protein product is CASRRDTYEQYF.

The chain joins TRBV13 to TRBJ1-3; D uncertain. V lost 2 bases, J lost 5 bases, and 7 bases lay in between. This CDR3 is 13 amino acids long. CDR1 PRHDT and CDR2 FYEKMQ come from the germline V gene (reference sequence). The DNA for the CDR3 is TGTGCCAGCAGCTTAACCAGGAGAAACACCATATATTTT. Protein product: CASSLTRRNTIYF.

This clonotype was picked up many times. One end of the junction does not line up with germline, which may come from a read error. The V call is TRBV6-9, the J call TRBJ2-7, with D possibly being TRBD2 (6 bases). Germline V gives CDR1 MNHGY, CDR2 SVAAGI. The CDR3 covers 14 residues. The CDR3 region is CANSYGEAAYEQYF. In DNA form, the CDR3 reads TGTGCCAACAGTTACGGGGAGGCGGCCTACGAGCAGTACTTC.

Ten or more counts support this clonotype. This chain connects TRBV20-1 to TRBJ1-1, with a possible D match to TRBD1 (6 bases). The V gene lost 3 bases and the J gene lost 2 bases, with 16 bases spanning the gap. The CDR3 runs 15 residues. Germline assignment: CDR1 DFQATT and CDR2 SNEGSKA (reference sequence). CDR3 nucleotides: TGCAGTGCTAGCGGATTGCAACAGGGTAACACTGAAGCTTTCTTT. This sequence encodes CSASGLQQGNTEAFF.